These T cell receptor beta chains were read from a single sample in a study of radiotherapy plus CTLA-4 blockade in lung cancer. Method: immunoSEQ multiplex PCR; TCRdb's copy keeps in-frame clones and lacks some. The table records more than 55,000 clones, 77% of them present only once. The sequences come from peripheral blood, collected from a patient treated with radiotherapy plus ipilimumab. The receptors were gathered from a human donor with non-small cell lung cancer who had a partial response to radiotherapy plus ipilimumab. Each CDR3 is given with its conserved first and last residue. The D gene is left open where the match is weak. Size values are once, few and many counts, or a class for expanded clones, and some rows have none.

V gene: TRBV5-3; clone size: NA; J gene: TRBJ1-2; D gene: TRBD1; CDR3 DNA: TGTGCCAGAAGCCCCGCGACAGGGAACTATGGCTACACCTTC; CDR3 protein: CARSPATGNYGYTF
V gene: TRBV6-1; clone size: once; J gene: TRBJ1-5; D gene: TRBD1; CDR3 DNA: TGTGCCAGCAGTGAACGTGGGACAGGGTTATATAGCAATCAGCCCCAGCATTTT; CDR3 protein: CASSERGTGLYSNQPQHF
V gene: TRBV10-1; clone size: once; J gene: TRBJ2-1; D gene: NA; CDR3 DNA: TGCGCCAGCAGTGACCCGAACAGGGAGCAGTTCTTC; CDR3 protein: CASSDPNREQFF
V gene: TRBV7-2; clone size: NA; J gene: TRBJ2-3; D gene: NA; CDR3 DNA: TGTGCCAGCAGCTTAGACAATTTTAGCACAGATACGCAGTATTTT; CDR3 protein: CASSLDNFSTDTQYF
V gene: TRBV4-3; clone size: NA; J gene: TRBJ2-2; D gene: NA; CDR3 DNA: TGCGCCAGCAGCCAATATTTCACCGGGGAGCTGTTTTTT; CDR3 protein: CASSQYFTGELFF
V gene: TRBV11-2; clone size: NA; J gene: TRBJ2-5; D gene: TRBD1; CDR3 DNA: TGTGCCAGCAATCCGACAGGGGGATTTCTAGAGACCCAGTACTTC; CDR3 protein: CASNPTGGFLETQYF
V gene: TRBV5-1; clone size: NA; J gene: TRBJ2-3; D gene: TRBD2; CDR3 DNA: TGCGCCAGCAGCTTCGGACTAGCGGGGGGCCGTCTTAGTACAGATACGCAGTATTTT; CDR3 protein: CASSFGLAGGRLSTDTQYF
V gene: TRBV4-2; clone size: NA; J gene: TRBJ1-5; D gene: TRBD1; CDR3 DNA: TGTGCCAGCAGCCAAGGAGACAGGGGAACCAATCAGCCCCAGCATTTT; CDR3 protein: CASSQGDRGTNQPQHF
V gene: TRBV19; clone size: NA; J gene: TRBJ2-7; D gene: TRBD1; CDR3 DNA: TGTGCCAGTAGGTCCCGGGACAGCCAGTACGAGCAGTACTTC; CDR3 protein: CASRSRDSQYEQYF
V gene: TRBV5-1; clone size: NA; J gene: TRBJ2-7; D gene: TRBD2; CDR3 DNA: TGCGCCAGCAGCTCCTGGACTAGCGGGGTCTACGAGCAGTACTTC; CDR3 protein: CASSSWTSGVYEQYF
V gene: TRBV28; clone size: NA; J gene: TRBJ2-1; D gene: NA; CDR3 DNA: TGTGCCAGCACCCACCTAGGGGCTGTTAGCTCCTACAATGAGCAGTTCTTC; CDR3 protein: CASTHLGAVSSYNEQFF
V gene: TRBV6-5; clone size: NA; J gene: TRBJ2-7; D gene: NA; CDR3 DNA: TGTGCCAGCAGTTCCGGGACTCGGATTGGCGAGCAGTACTTC; CDR3 protein: CASSSGTRIGEQYF
V gene: TRBV12-5; clone size: NA; J gene: TRBJ2-7; D gene: NA; CDR3 DNA: TGTGCTAGTGGTTTGGTACGGCGGGGCAGCTACGAGCAGTACTTC; CDR3 protein: CASGLVRRGSYEQYF
V gene: TRBV27; clone size: NA; J gene: TRBJ1-2; D gene: TRBD1; CDR3 DNA: TGTGCCAGCAGTTTATCCCCGGACAGGGCTGGGGTGAGGGGCTACACCTTC; CDR3 protein: CASSLSPDRAGVRGYTF
V gene: TRBV7-9; clone size: NA; J gene: TRBJ1-5; D gene: NA; CDR3 DNA: TGTGCCAGCAGCGAACTCCCCAGCAATCAGCCCCAGCATTTT; CDR3 protein: CASSELPSNQPQHF
V gene: TRBV12-5; clone size: NA; J gene: TRBJ1-1; D gene: NA; CDR3 DNA: TGTGCTAGTGCACAGGGAGCCACTGAAGCTTTCTTT; CDR3 protein: CASAQGATEAFF
V gene: TRBV2; clone size: NA; J gene: TRBJ1-5; D gene: NA; CDR3 DNA: TGTGCCAGCAGTGAACTAGCGTATAGCAATCAGCCCCAGCATTTT; CDR3 protein: CASSELAYSNQPQHF
V gene: TRBV7-2; clone size: once; J gene: TRBJ2-7; D gene: NA; CDR3 DNA: TGTGCCAGCAGCTTAGTTGGTCGGCGGATCCTTACCTACGAGCAGTACTTC; CDR3 protein: CASSLVGRRILTYEQYF
V gene: TRBV19; clone size: NA; J gene: TRBJ1-5; D gene: NA; CDR3 DNA: TGTGCCAGTAGTATAGGACAGTTGGGGAAACAGCCCCAGCATTTT; CDR3 protein: CASSIGQLGKQPQHF
V gene: TRBV25-1; clone size: NA; J gene: TRBJ1-5; D gene: NA; CDR3 DNA: TGTGCCAGCTCTTTCGGTAACAATCAGCCCCAGCATTTT; CDR3 protein: CASSFGNNQPQHF
V gene: TRBV5-1; clone size: NA; J gene: TRBJ2-7; D gene: TRBD2; CDR3 DNA: TGCGCCAGCAGCCAACCGGGACTAGGAAACGACGAGCAGTACTTC; CDR3 protein: CASSQPGLGNDEQYF
V gene: TRBV9; clone size: NA; J gene: TRBJ2-5; D gene: NA; CDR3 DNA: TGTGCCAGCAGCGCTTCAGGGGGGTCGGAAGAGACCCAGTACTTC; CDR3 protein: CASSASGGSEETQYF
V gene: TRBV10-2; clone size: once; J gene: TRBJ2-1; D gene: TRBD2; CDR3 DNA: TGCGCCACCTCCGGGACTACCTACAATGAGCAGTTCTTC; CDR3 protein: CATSGTTYNEQFF
V gene: TRBV5-1; clone size: NA; J gene: TRBJ2-3; D gene: TRBD1; CDR3 DNA: TGCGCCAGCAGCTCCGGGACAGGGGTCTACACAGATACGCAGTATTTT; CDR3 protein: CASSSGTGVYTDTQYF
V gene: TRBV28; clone size: NA; J gene: TRBJ1-2; D gene: TRBD1; CDR3 DNA: TGTGCCAGCAGTTTAGCCGCGCAGGGGGCGCAAGGCTACACCTTC; CDR3 protein: CASSLAAQGAQGYTF
V gene: TRBV2; clone size: NA; J gene: TRBJ1-2; D gene: NA; CDR3 DNA: TGTGCCAGCAGTGCAGGGTACTATGGCTACACCTTC; CDR3 protein: CASSAGYYGYTF
V gene: TRBV6-1; clone size: NA; J gene: TRBJ1-5; D gene: TRBD1; CDR3 DNA: TGTGCCAGCAGTGTCAGGGGGGATCAGCCCCAGCATTTT; CDR3 protein: CASSVRGDQPQHF